The rows below give T cell receptor beta chains drawn from one sample of a study of a mutant IDH1 vaccine in newly diagnosed glioma. The protocol was immunoSEQ multiplex PCR, while the TCRdb copy is restricted to in-frame clones and leaves out a portion. The sample comprises 80,000 to 100,000 clones, about four fifths of which are singletons, and approximately 7.9% rests with the top ten. The source material was PBMCs, sampled from a glioma patient treated with radiotherapy, temozolomide or both. The receptors were gathered from a man in his forties with glioma. The CDR3 runs from the conserved cysteine through the conserved F or W. Fields, in order: clone size, J gene, D gene, V gene, CDR3 DNA, CDR3 protein. D genes are given only for firm matches. For some rows the clone size is stated as once, few or many, or as a class when expanded; others skip it.

>NA|TRBJ1-1|NA|TRBV7-8
TGTGCCAGCAGCTTCCAGTCGGGCGGCGGTAACACTGAAGCTTTCTTT
CASSFQSGGGNTEAFF
>NA|TRBJ1-2|TRBD1|TRBV6-4
TGTGCCAGCAGCGTGAGACAGGGCAATAACTATGGCTACACCTTC
CASSVRQGNNYGYTF
>NA|TRBJ1-6|TRBD1|TRBV5-6
TGTGCCAGCAGCTTGGGGGACAGCGATAATTCACCCCTCCACTTT
CASSLGDSDNSPLHF
>NA|TRBJ2-7|TRBD1|TRBV6-5
TGTGCCAGCAGTCTGGGACAGACCTACGAGCAGTACTTC
CASSLGQTYEQYF
>NA|TRBJ1-2|NA|TRBV12-5
TGTGCTAGTGGTTTGGACTCTGGGCGCGGCTACACCTTC
CASGLDSGRGYTF
>few|TRBJ1-4|TRBD1|TRBV15
TGTGCCACCAGCAGAGTCACAGGGGCAACTAATGAAAAACTGTTTTTT
CATSRVTGATNEKLFF
>NA|TRBJ2-1|TRBD2|TRBV2
TGTGCCAGCAGTCCTTTAGCGGGAGGGTTAGGTGAGCAGTTCTTC
CASSPLAGGLGEQFF
>NA|TRBJ2-5|NA|TRBV30
TGTGCCTGGAGTGTACAAGGGGGGGTACAAGAGACCCAGTACTTC
CAWSVQGGVQETQYF
>once|TRBJ2-1|NA|TRBV29-1
TGCAGCGTTGCCGGGCTAGCGCGAGACAATGAGCAGTTCTTC
CSVAGLARDNEQFF
>NA|TRBJ1-3|TRBD1|TRBV29-1
TGCAGCGCCCGACAGGGGGCGTATGGAAACACCATATATTTT
CSARQGAYGNTIYF
>NA|TRBJ2-7|NA|TRBV29-1
TGCAGCGTTGTTTGGCAGGGTTACTCCTACGAGCAGTACTTC
CSVVWQGYSYEQYF